These 13 T cell receptor beta chains share one sample of origin, sequenced in a study of regulatory T cells in long-lasting Graves disease. Combining iRepertoire HTBI primers with Arm-PCR of CDR3 regions, the authors built TCR beta libraries. TCRdb processed the multiplex PCR reads anew with MiXCR; each CDR3 protein has one entry. The sample carries about 530,000 distinct CDR3 sequences, approximately 16% recorded once. Noted time point: newly diagnosed GD, antithyroid drugs for less than 3 months. Following extraction of RNA from PBMCs, that RNA was used to make the TCR library. These sequences were also reported in another study, on T cells in Graves' hyperthyroidism and ophthalmopathy.

Sequencing was performed on peripheral blood mononuclear cells (PBMCs), taken at new diagnosis, from a patient treated with antithyroid drugs. These receptors originate from a woman aged 35-65 years with Graves disease.

A note on this clonotype: This may come from a read error, since a much larger clone is one base off. The V gene is TRBV27, the J gene TRBJ2-7; D possibly corresponds to TRBD1 (5 bases). Trimming cost V 5 bases and J 6 bases, with 11 bases left between them. The CDR3 runs to 12 residues. CDR1 and CDR2 (germline): MNHEY, SMNVEV (reference sequence). The CDR3 DNA is TGTGCCAGCAGTGCCCAGGGCTGCGAGCAGTACTTC. Protein product: CASSAQGCEQYF.

This clonotype occurred many times. V gene TRBV20-1 combines with J gene TRBJ1-1; TRBD1 is a possible D gene (6 bases). CDR1 and CDR2 (germline): DFQATT, SNEGSKA (reference sequence). V lost 6 bases to trimming and J lost 9 bases, with 17 bases between them. CDR3 length: 12 residues. The CDR3 region is CSAWTDIFKAFF. CDR3 DNA sequence: TGCAGTGCCTGGACAGATATTTTTAAAGCTTTCTTT.

This clonotype was recorded a few times. The V call is TRBV5-5, the J call TRBJ2-5, with D perhaps matching TRBD1 (6 bases). CDR3 size: 15 residues. Germline loops: CDR1 SGHKS, CDR2 YYEKEE (reference sequence). V was cut by 4 bases and J by 2 bases, with 15 bases left in between. Written as DNA, the CDR3 is TGTGCCAGCAGCCCGAAACCGGGACAACAAGAGACCCAGTACTTC. Translation gives CASSPKPGQQETQYF.

This clonotype was counted ten times or more. This chain joins TRBV5-1 and TRBJ1-1; 7 bases map to TRBD1. There are 15 residues in the CDR3. Trimming cost V 0 bases and J 4 bases; bases outside gene matches: 6. Germline V gene lookup returns CDR1 SGHRS and CDR2 YFSETQ. The CDR3 DNA reads as TGCGCCAGCAGCTTGGACCCAGGGGGGGTCACTGAAGCTTTCTTT. It specifies CASSLDPGGVTEAFF.

This clonotype was counted a few times. CDR3 nucleotide sequence: TGCAGTGCTAGCCTGCCCAATCAGCCCCAGCATTTT. Translating gives CSASLPNQPQHF. V is TRBV20-1 and J is TRBJ1-5; D remains unclear. This CDR3 has 12 residues. Trimming took 3 bases from V and 3 from J, leaving 6 bases between them. CDR1 and CDR2 (germline): DFQATT, SNEGSKA (reference sequence).

The chain employs TRBV13 and TRBJ1-1, with D hard to call. Germline CDR1 is PRHDT and CDR2 is FYEKMQ (reference sequence). V lost 1 base to trimming and J lost 3 bases, with 12 bases between them. This CDR3 contains 15 residues. Here the CDR3 DNA reads TGTGCCAGCAGCTTAGCGAGGACCATGGACACTGAAGCTTTCTTT. The encoded protein is CASSLARTMDTEAFF. Drawing the rest from reference TRBV13 and TRBJ1-1, the complete variable domain is AAGVIQSPRHLIKEKRETATLKCYPIPRHDTVYWYQQGPGQDPQFLISFYEKMQSDKGSIPDRFSAQQFSDYHSELNMSSLELGDSALYFCASSLARTMDTEAFFGQGTRLTVV.

This clonotype has a count of ten or more. The genes are TRBV7-8 and TRBJ2-5; 7 positions match TRBD1. After removal of 3 bases from V and 3 bases from J, the junction contained 10 bases not matched to a gene. CDR3 size: 16 residues. In germline, CDR1 is SGHVS, CDR2 FQNEAQ. CDR3 amino acids: CASSFLTRQGKETQYF. The CDR3 nucleotides read TGTGCCAGCAGCTTCCTCACTAGACAGGGAAAAGAGACCCAGTACTTC.

This clonotype was counted ten times or more. This CDR3 reads CASSQADRRYEQYF. CDR3 DNA: TGCGCCAGCAGCCAAGCGGACAGACGCTACGAGCAGTACTTC. The gene calls are TRBV4-1 and TRBJ2-7, with D perhaps matching TRBD1 (6 bases). Deletions cut 1 base from V and 3 bases from J, with 10 bases between. The CDR3 covers 14 residues. In germline, CDR1 is MGHRA, CDR2 YSYEKL.

This clonotype has a count of ten or more. The chain recombines TRBV15 with TRBJ1-2, with D perhaps matching TRBD1 (6 bases). V was pared by 1 base and J by 6 bases, with 12 bases between. Germline CDR1 reads LNHNV; CDR2 reads YYDKDF (reference sequence). This CDR3 spans 14 amino acids. The CDR3, as DNA: TGTGCCACCAGCAGAGTCCTACAGGGACATGGCTACACCTTC. Protein: CATSRVLQGHGYTF.

This clonotype was seen many times. The chain links TRBV12-3 or TRBV12-4 to TRBJ2-3, with D perhaps TRBD1 or TRBD2 (6 bases each). Deletions cut 4 bases from V and 3 bases from J, with 8 bases between. This CDR3 spans 13 amino acids. This CDR3 is CASSWGATDTQYF. The CDR3, as DNA: TGTGCCAGCAGTTGGGGGGCAACAGATACGCAGTATTTT.

This clonotype occurred many times. The chain combines TRBV7-2 with TRBJ2-7, with D maybe TRBD1 (6 bases). The CDR3 is 14 amino acids. Trimming left V 5 bases short and J 4 bases short, with 15 bases between. CDR1 is SGHTA, CDR2 FQGNSA, per germline. In DNA form, the CDR3 reads TGTGCCAGCAGCCCCGACAGGAACCGTTACGAGCAGTACTTC. Protein: CASSPDRNRYEQYF.

The chain couples TRBV5-1 to TRBJ1-3; a weak D match, TRBD1 (5 bases). Looked up from germline, CDR1 is SGHRS and CDR2 is YFSETQ. The ends were cut back, 0 bases at V and 0 bases at J, with 10 bases in the middle. CDR3 length: 16 residues. Written as DNA, the CDR3 is TGCGCCAGCAGCTTGGTTGGGGCCTTCTCTGGAAACACCATATATTTT. Encoded protein: CASSLVGAFSGNTIYF.

In this sample, this clonotype turned up a few times. The rearrangement joins TRBV7-2 to TRBJ1-3; D possibly corresponds to TRBD1 (5 bases). V lost 4 bases to trimming and J lost 0 bases, with 10 bases between them. There are 15 residues in the CDR3. CDR1 and CDR2 (germline): SGHTA, FQGNSA. As DNA, the CDR3 is TGTGCCAGCAGCTCTCAGGGTTACTCTGGAAACACCATATATTTT. Translated, it gives CASSSQGYSGNTIYF.